This section outlines one T cell receptor beta chain sequence together with its context. This same CDR3 is encoded by further DNA sequences in the sample. These data belong to a study of blood T cell repertoires in COVID-19. Overall study: The United States, Italy and Spain supplied acute and convalescent COVID-19 samples. T cells, B-cell-depleted T cells, or PBMCs supplied cDNA or gDNA.

Original processing methods: Scientists estimated how many nucleated cells there were by amplifying reference gene primers. Using immunoSEQ multiplex PCR, the repertoire was profiled, and TCRdb retains in-frame clones only, with some absent. The V and J calls and clone size are taken from that table; D and trimming were inferred from the DNA. The repertoire has about 200,000 clones, 86% of them found once; the top ten carry around 0.76%. This clonotype was obtained from a woman in her 70s with acute or convalescent COVID-19. The sample consisted of peripheral blood.

CDR3: CASSLERGLSYGYTF. The CDR3 region has the DNA TGTGCCAGCAGCTTAGAAAGGGGGCTTAGCTATGGCTACACCTTC. This chain connects TRBV7-9 to TRBJ1-2; 7 nucleotides agree with TRBD1. Germline CDR1 SEHNR, CDR2 FQNEAQ (reference sequence). Trimming cost V 1 base and J 4 bases; bases outside gene matches: 6. This CDR3 region has 15 residues.